This T cell receptor (beta chain) emerged from a study of shared clonotypes between healthy human individuals. Whole-study context: Plates per donor: three CD4 naive, three CD4 memory, two CD8 naive, one CD8 memory.

V lost 2 bases, J lost 0 bases, and 9 bases lay in between. The CDR3 consists of 15 residues. The germline V gene encodes CDR1 SGHRS and CDR2 YFSETQ. This clone was picked up one time. The antigen is not known. Other DNA variants within this sample encode the same CDR3. Across several immunoSEQ plates, the genomic DNA of each subset was split evenly. Clones were sequenced by immunoSEQ multiplex PCR, and TCRdb holds only the in-frame ones, with some missing. The table records 2.5 million or so clones, just over 90% of them present only once. Study observations and caveats: Non-shared clonotypes displayed generation probabilities falling below those of clonotypes present in all four donors.

The chain joins TRBV5-1 to TRBJ1-5; D might be TRBD1 (6 bases). This clonotype was sampled from a man between 18 and 29 years old in good health. Material for sequencing was naive CD4+ T cells sorted from blood. Subset given: CD45RA+ positively selected. The chain's CDR3 is CASSLTGISNQPQHF. In DNA, the CDR3 is TGCGCCAGCAGCTTAACAGGGATTAGCAATCAGCCCCAGCATTTT. Drawing the rest from reference TRBV5-1 and TRBJ1-5, the complete variable domain is KAGVTQTPRYLIKTRGQQVTLSCSPISGHRSVSWYQQTPGQGLQFLFEYFSETQRNKGNFPGRFSGRQFSNSRSEMNVSTLELGDSALYLCASSLTGISNQPQHFGDGTRLSIL.